This record looks at one T cell receptor (beta chain) sequence and its context. These data originate in a study of Graves' ophthalmopathy and Graves' hyperthyroidism. Uncontrolled infections, other autoimmune diseases, pregnancy or lactation barred patients from enrollment. RNA transcripts were the template, and TCR beta CDR3 regions were amplified from them. Second-round multiplex PCR followed a first-round RT-PCR using HTBI primers. MiXCR, applied by TCRdb to the multiplex PCR reads, yields one record per CDR3 protein. The sample has under 250,000 distinct CDR3 sequences, approximately 29% seen once. The germline CDR1 and CDR2 sequences are MNHNS and SASEGT. The CDR3 spans 16 residues. Trimming cost V 1 base and J 2 bases, with 14 bases left between them.

The chain employs TRBV6-1 and TRBJ1-2; D call uncertain. This sequence originates from a man in his fifties or sixties with Graves' ophthalmopathy. What was sequenced was peripheral blood. The chain's CDR3 is CASSEDFRASNYGYTF. CDR3 bases: TGTGCCAGCAGTGAAGATTTTAGGGCTTCAAACTATGGCTACACCTTC.